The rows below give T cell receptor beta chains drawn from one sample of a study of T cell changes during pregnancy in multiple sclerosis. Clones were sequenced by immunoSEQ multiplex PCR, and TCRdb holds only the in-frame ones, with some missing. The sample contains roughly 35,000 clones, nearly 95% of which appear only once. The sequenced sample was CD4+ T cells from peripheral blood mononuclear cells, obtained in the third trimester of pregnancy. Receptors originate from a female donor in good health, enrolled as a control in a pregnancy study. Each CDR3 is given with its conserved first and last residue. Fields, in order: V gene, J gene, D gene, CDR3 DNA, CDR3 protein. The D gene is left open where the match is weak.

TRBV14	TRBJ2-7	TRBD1	TGTGCCAGCAGCCTCAGGGACAGCCTTTCATACGAGCAGTACTTC	CASSLRDSLSYEQYF
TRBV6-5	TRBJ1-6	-	TGTGCCAGCAGTTACTCGACCCAGGGGCCGAATTCACCCCTCCACTTT	CASSYSTQGPNSPLHF
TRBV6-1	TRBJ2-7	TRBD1	TGTGCCAGGACGGGACAGGTGTCGCGGGAGCAGTACTTC	CARTGQVSREQYF
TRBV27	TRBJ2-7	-	TGTGCCAGCAGTCCGATCAGGGGACGTGGGGACGAGCAGTACTTC	CASSPIRGRGDEQYF
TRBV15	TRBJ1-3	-	TGTGCCACCAGCAGTAAACTCGGAAACACCATATATTTT	CATSSKLGNTIYF
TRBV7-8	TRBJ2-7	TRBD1	TGTGCCAGCAGCCCGGGACAGGTCTTACAGAACGAGCAGTACTTC	CASSPGQVLQNEQYF
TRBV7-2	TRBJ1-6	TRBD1	TGTGCCAGCAGCCCTCAACCTGGCGGACAGGGCGCGCCCCTCCACTTT	CASSPQPGGQGAPLHF
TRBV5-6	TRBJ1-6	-	TGTGCCAGCAGCTTGGTAACCGGGGGAGCCCTCCACTTT	CASSLVTGGALHF
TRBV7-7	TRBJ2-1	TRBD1	TGTGCTAGCAGCCTCGACAGGGGAAGCAATGAGCAGTTCTTC	CASSLDRGSNEQFF
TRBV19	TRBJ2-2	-	TGTGCCAGTAGCCGGGGTCTCATTTACACCGGGGAGCTGTTTTTT	CASSRGLIYTGELFF
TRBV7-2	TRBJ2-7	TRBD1	TGTGCCAGCACCACCCGGGACAGGTCCTACGAGCAGTACTTC	CASTTRDRSYEQYF
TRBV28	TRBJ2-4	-	TGTGCCAGCAGTTTATTGGAGGGAGACGGCGGCATTCAGTACTTC	CASSLLEGDGGIQYF
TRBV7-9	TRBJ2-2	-	TGTGCCAGCAGCCGACTAGACACCGGGGAGCTGTTTTTT	CASSRLDTGELFF
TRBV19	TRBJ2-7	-	TGTGCCAGTAGTATATTGGACAGGAGGGACGAGCAGTACTTC	CASSILDRRDEQYF
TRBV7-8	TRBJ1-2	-	TGTGCCAGCAGCTTAAACGCCGGAGCATATGGCTACACCTTC	CASSLNAGAYGYTF
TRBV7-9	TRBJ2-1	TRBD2	TGTGCCAGCAGCCCCCTTCTGGCGGGGGGACGCAATGAGCAGTTCTTC	CASSPLLAGGRNEQFF
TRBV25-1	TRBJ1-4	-	TGTGCCAGCAGTATATTCTCAACTAATGAAAAACTGTTTTTT	CASSIFSTNEKLFF
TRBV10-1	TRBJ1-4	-	TGCGCCAGCACGCACACGTCTAATGAAAAACTGTTTTTT	CASTHTSNEKLFF
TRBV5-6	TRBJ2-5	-	TGTGCCAGCACCCAAACGGTTCAGGTCCTCGAGACCCAGTACTTC	CASTQTVQVLETQYF
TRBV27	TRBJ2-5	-	TGTGCCAGCAGCCCTTGGAGGAGCTACCAAGAGACCCAGTACTTC	CASSPWRSYQETQYF
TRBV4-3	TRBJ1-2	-	TGCGCCAGCAGCCAAGATGAGGCGTATGGCTACACCTTC	CASSQDEAYGYTF
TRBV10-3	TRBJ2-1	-	TGTGCCATCGCGGGGGCAAGGTACAATGAGCAGTTCTTC	CAIAGARYNEQFF
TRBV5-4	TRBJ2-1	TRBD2	TGTGCCAGCAGCTCGTGGACTAGCCGGGATGAGCAGTTCTTC	CASSSWTSRDEQFF
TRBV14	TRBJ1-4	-	TGTGCCAGCAGCCAATATCTGGGCTCGAATGAAAAACTGTTTTTT	CASSQYLGSNEKLFF
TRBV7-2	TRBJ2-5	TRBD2	TGTGCCAGCAGCTTAGGGCCTAGCGGGGGGATGGTTCAAGAGACCCAGTACTTC	CASSLGPSGGMVQETQYF
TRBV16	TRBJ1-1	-	TGTGCCAGCAGCGGGGGGGGGAATGATGAAGCTTTCTTT	CASSGGGNDEAFF
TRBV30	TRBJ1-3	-	TGTGCCTGGAGTGCTGTCTCTGGAAACACCATATATTTT	CAWSAVSGNTIYF